The rows below give T cell receptor beta chains drawn from one sample of a study of cytomegalovirus exposure and HLA in healthy donors. Clones were read by immunoSEQ multiplex PCR, and TCRdb kept only the in-frame ones, dropping some. The sample contains about 160,000 clones, about 77% of which appear only once. What was sequenced was PBMCs. These receptor sequences come from a man younger than 35 in good health and CMV-seropositive. The CDR3 runs from the conserved cysteine through the conserved F or W. The D gene is left open where the match is weak. Where a row states a size, it is once, few, many or the class of an expanded clone; other rows omit it.

J gene	D gene	V gene	CDR3 length	clone size	CDR3 DNA	CDR3 protein
TRBJ2-1	NA	TRBV6-1	13	NA	TGTGCCAGCAGACTGGTTCGTTACAATGAGCAGTTCTTC	CASRLVRYNEQFF
TRBJ1-5	NA	TRBV27	15	NA	TGTGCCAGCAGTTTAATCTGGGGGGGCAATCAGCCCCAGCATTTT	CASSLIWGGNQPQHF
TRBJ2-1	NA	TRBV11-2	13	NA	TGTGCCAGCAACCAGGACTCCTACAATGAGCAGTTCTTC	CASNQDSYNEQFF
TRBJ1-3	NA	TRBV14	15	NA	TGTGCCAGCAGCCCACAGGTCTTACCTGGAAACACCATATATTTT	CASSPQVLPGNTIYF
TRBJ1-5	NA	TRBV4-1	15	NA	TGCGCCAGCAGCCAAGACGGGGGAGGCAATCAGCCCCAGCATTTT	CASSQDGGGNQPQHF
TRBJ1-4	NA	TRBV6-1	14	NA	TGTGCCAGCAGTGAAAACATTGGGCAGGGAGCGGGGTTTTTT	CASSENIGQGAGFF
TRBJ2-1	NA	TRBV21-1	17	NA	TGTGCCAGTGGGACTAGCGGGGGTCCCAGCTCCTACAATGAGCAGTTCTTC	CASGTSGGPSSYNEQFF
TRBJ2-2	TRBD1	TRBV25-1	15	NA	TGTGCCAGCACTGTCGGACAGGACAGCACCGGGGAGCTGTTTTTT	CASTVGQDSTGELFF
TRBJ1-5	NA	TRBV30	15	NA	TGTGCCTGGAGTAGGAACCCAGGGGAATATCAGCCCCAGCATTTT	CAWSRNPGEYQPQHF
TRBJ2-1	NA	TRBV7-9	15	NA	TGTGCCAGCAGCTTAACAGAGCTCCACTACAATGAGCAGTTCTTC	CASSLTELHYNEQFF
TRBJ1-2	NA	TRBV5-1	18	NA	TGCGCCAGCAGCCTAGACATATCCAACCGGCAAGGAGGCTATGGCTACACCTTC	CASSLDISNRQGGYGYTF
TRBJ1-1	NA	TRBV5-5	15	NA	TGTGCCAGCAGCATCTCCGAGGAGTGGTACACTGAAGCTTTCTTT	CASSISEEWYTEAFF
TRBJ2-7	NA	TRBV2	15	NA	TGTGCCAGCAGCTATACTAGTCCTCTGTCCTACGAGCAGTACTTC	CASSYTSPLSYEQYF
TRBJ1-2	NA	TRBV29-1	12	NA	TGCAGCGTTGGGGAGGGGGGAGAGGGCTACACCTTC	CSVGEGGEGYTF
TRBJ2-2	NA	TRBV7-2	16	NA	TGTGCCAGCAGCTTAGGGCAGGGAGGACTCACCGGGGAGCTGTTTTTT	CASSLGQGGLTGELFF
TRBJ1-5	TRBD1	TRBV28	13	NA	TGTGCCAGCAGTTCCACAGGGGCTCAGCCCCAGCATTTT	CASSSTGAQPQHF
TRBJ1-1	NA	TRBV19	12	NA	TGTGCCAGTAGTATAGTGAGGGATAAAGCTTTCTTT	CASSIVRDKAFF
TRBJ2-7	TRBD1	TRBV29-1	14	NA	TGCAGCGTTGAGGGAGGGACAGGGCGCTACGAGCAGTACTTC	CSVEGGTGRYEQYF
TRBJ2-1	NA	TRBV30	13	NA	TGTGCCTGGAGTTGGCAGCGAAACAATGAGCAGTTCTTC	CAWSWQRNNEQFF
TRBJ2-1	TRBD2	TRBV27	16	NA	TGTGCCAGCAGTTCGCCACCGGGACTAGCGACCCATGAGCAGTTCTTC	CASSSPPGLATHEQFF
TRBJ2-3	NA	TRBV7-3	18	NA	TGTGCCAGCAGCTTAACGAGGGGTAGTGGGGGGGCAGTAGATACGCAGTATTTT	CASSLTRGSGGAVDTQYF
TRBJ1-5	TRBD1	TRBV7-2	16	NA	TGTGCCAGCAGCGTACACCAAACAGGGGAACATCAGCCCCAGCATTTT	CASSVHQTGEHQPQHF
TRBJ1-2	TRBD1	TRBV5-1	14	NA	TGCGCCAGCAGCTCGGACAGGGGCTACTATGGCTACACCTTC	CASSSDRGYYGYTF
TRBJ1-2	NA	TRBV9	14	NA	TGTGCCAGCAGCGCCGGGGGAGGGGCGCGGGGCTACACCTTC	CASSAGGGARGYTF
TRBJ1-5	NA	TRBV27	13	NA	TGTGCCAGCAGTCTCCGGGGGAACCAGCCCCAGCATTTT	CASSLRGNQPQHF
TRBJ1-4	NA	TRBV6-1	13	NA	TGTGCCAGCAGTCGAACCAGGGGTGAAAAACTGTTTTTT	CASSRTRGEKLFF
TRBJ1-1	NA	TRBV27	15	NA	TGTGCCAGCAGTTTATCGAATGGTCTCAGCACTGAAGCTTTCTTT	CASSLSNGLSTEAFF
TRBJ1-5	TRBD1	TRBV4-3	13	NA	TGCGCCAGCAGCAGGGACAGGGGGCAAGCCCAGCATTTT	CASSRDRGQAQHF
TRBJ1-1	NA	TRBV5-4	15	NA	TGTGCCAGCAGCTTGAGGGGCAACTTGAACACTGAAGCTTTCTTT	CASSLRGNLNTEAFF
TRBJ2-7	NA	TRBV5-1	11	NA	TGCGCCAGCAGCTTGGACAGGGAGTGGTACTTC	CASSLDREWYF
TRBJ1-1	NA	TRBV15	15	once	TGTGCCACCAGCAGAGATAAGAGCTCGAACACTGAAGCTTTCTTT	CATSRDKSSNTEAFF
TRBJ1-4	TRBD1	TRBV5-1	15	NA	TGCGCCAGCAGCTTTAAACAGGGGGCATTTGAAAAACTGTTTTTT	CASSFKQGAFEKLFF
TRBJ1-5	TRBD1	TRBV2	15	few	TGTGCCAGCAGGCCGCATGGACAGGGTGGGCAGCCCCAGCATTTT	CASRPHGQGGQPQHF
TRBJ1-2	NA	TRBV5-4	13	NA	TGTGCCAGCAGCTTGGGGGCAGGGTATGGCTACACCTTC	CASSLGAGYGYTF
TRBJ1-2	TRBD1	TRBV5-1	13	NA	TGCGCCAGCAGCTTGGAGGGGGCACATGGCTACACCTTC	CASSLEGAHGYTF
TRBJ2-7	NA	TRBV5-1	13	NA	TGCGCCAGCAGCTCTGGTCTAGTTTCCGAGCAGTACTTC	CASSSGLVSEQYF
TRBJ2-3	NA	TRBV5-6	17	NA	TGTGCCAGCAGCTTGGCCTCAGGTCCCGCCAGCACAGATACGCAGTATTTT	CASSLASGPASTDTQYF
TRBJ2-7	NA	TRBV4-1	16	NA	TGCGCCAGCAGCCAAGATTACCTTGACGGGTCCTACGAGCAGTACTTC	CASSQDYLDGSYEQYF
TRBJ2-3	TRBD2	TRBV7-9	19	NA	TGTGCCAGCAGCCGTCCGCCCGGGACTAGCGGGAAAGGCACAGATACGCAGTATTTT	CASSRPPGTSGKGTDTQYF
TRBJ1-3	NA	TRBV19	13	NA	TGTGCCAGTAGTACCGCGGGAGGAAACACCATATATTTT	CASSTAGGNTIYF
TRBJ2-7	NA	TRBV7-2	13	NA	TGTGCCAGCAGCTTAGCGTCGGTCAACGAGCAGTACTTC	CASSLASVNEQYF
TRBJ1-2	NA	TRBV5-1	13	NA	TGCGCCAGCAGCCGCAGACAGGATTATGGCTACACCTTC	CASSRRQDYGYTF
TRBJ1-5	NA	TRBV7-9	12	NA	TGTGCCAGCGAGGAGGGCGATCAGCCCCAGCATTTT	CASEEGDQPQHF
TRBJ2-7	TRBD2	TRBV4-2	16	NA	TGTGCCAGCAGCCAAGATCAGACTAGCGGAGGTTACGAGCAGTACTTC	CASSQDQTSGGYEQYF
TRBJ2-7	TRBD2	TRBV27	15	NA	TGTGCCAGCAGTTTAGCGGGAGGGATAGCCTACGAGCAGTACTTC	CASSLAGGIAYEQYF
TRBJ1-2	TRBD1	TRBV11-2	13	NA	TGTGCCAGCAGCCGACAGGGAGACTATGGCTACACCTTC	CASSRQGDYGYTF
TRBJ2-7	NA	TRBV9	14	NA	TGTGCCAGCAGCGTAGTTCCGGGAGACTACGAGCAGTACTTC	CASSVVPGDYEQYF
TRBJ2-1	TRBD1	TRBV29-1	14	NA	TGCAGCGTCGGCCGGGACAGGGGATACAATGAGCAGTTCTTC	CSVGRDRGYNEQFF
TRBJ2-7	NA	TRBV2	13	once	TGTGCCAGCAGTGAAGGAGAGTCTTACGAGCAGTACTTC	CASSEGESYEQYF
TRBJ2-1	TRBD2	TRBV28	15	NA	TGTGCCAGCAGTCAACCTAGCGGCGGCTACAATGAGCAGTTCTTC	CASSQPSGGYNEQFF
TRBJ2-1	NA	TRBV5-4	17	once	TGTGCCAGCAGCCTCCCTGCTAGTGGGGGGGCTGACAATGAGCAGTTCTTC	CASSLPASGGADNEQFF